This T cell receptor (beta chain) is from a study of cytotoxic CD8 clonotypes in ibrutinib-treated CLL. Overall study context: Response sampling took place at median 12 months of treatment, range 6 to 36. Findings and limits, study-wide: Clonality showed a rise at ibrutinib response that reversed toward baseline at progression.

Libraries were prepared by immunoSEQ multiplex PCR; TCRdb keeps only in-frame clonotypes and omits some of them. The sample contains more than 200,000 clones, approximately 79% of which appear only once. There are 15 residues in the CDR3. Germline CDR1 is MNHEY and CDR2 is SVGAGI. Trimming at V came to 6 bases and at J to 4 bases, leaving 11 bases not matched to a gene. This clone came up once. The antigen is unknown. This sequence joins TRBV6-5 and TRBJ2-7, with TRBD2 matching over 8 bases. The specimen comprised PBMCs, sampled after 12 months of ibrutinib treatment. This sequence was found in a human donor with chronic lymphocytic leukemia. As DNA, the CDR3 is TGTGCCAGCAGCCCCATCGGGGGGGCTCTATACGAGCAGTACTTC. Residues: CASSPIGGALYEQYF.